The 16 T cell receptor beta chains below were found in one sample sequenced in a study of cytomegalovirus exposure and HLA in healthy donors. The PCR employed 60 Vbeta primers together with 13 Jbeta primers. The data were produced by immunoSEQ multiplex PCR, yet TCRdb's version contains in-frame clones alone and is incomplete. This table has some 150,000 clones, 75% to 80% appearing once. Specimen: PBMCs. All receptors derive from a young man in good health and CMV-seronegative.

The chain links TRBV2 to TRBJ2-5, with a weak D call TRBD1 (6 bases). The germline gives CDR1 SNHLY, CDR2 FYNNEI. The CDR3 extends over 14 amino acids. Trimming shortened V by 3 bases and J by 5 bases, and 13 bases separated the two germline ends. This CDR3 reads CASSDIQGSETQYF. In nucleotides, the CDR3 is TGTGCCAGCAGTGACATACAGGGATCGGAGACCCAGTACTTC.

The chain links TRBV19 to TRBJ2-1, with 11 bases that match TRBD2. V lost 3 bases and J lost 6; bases outside the gene matches: 10. CDR1 and CDR2 from the germline V gene are LNHDA and SQIVND (reference sequence). The CDR3 is 17 residues long. The CDR3 reads CASSMASGGPPRNEQFF. The CDR3 DNA is TGTGCCAGTAGTATGGCTAGCGGGGGGCCGCCTCGCAATGAGCAGTTCTTC.

The V and J genes are TRBV6-1 and TRBJ1-1; possibly TRBD1 for D (6 bases). V was pared by 0 bases and J by 7 bases, with 18 bases between. The CDR3 contains 16 residues. Germline V lookup: CDR1 MNHNS, CDR2 SASEGT. The DNA of the CDR3 is TGTGCCAGCAGTGAAGCGTATAAGGGGGGGTATATTGAAGCTTTCTTT. Translated: CASSEAYKGGYIEAFF.

This chain links TRBV9 with TRBJ1-1, with a possible D match to TRBD1 (5 bases). The germline V gene has CDR1 SGDLS and CDR2 YYNGEE. The CDR3 covers 13 residues. V was cut by 3 bases and J by 1 base, with 7 bases left in between. This chain's CDR3 is CASSATGNTEAFF. The CDR3 DNA reads TGTGCCAGCAGCGCAACAGGGAACACTGAAGCTTTCTTT.

The chain couples TRBV29-1 to TRBJ2-5; 8 bases fit TRBD1. Matching the DNA end better, TRBJ2-7 makes the J call doubtful. CDR1 and CDR2 (germline): SQVTM, ANQGSEA. This CDR3 spans 13 amino acids. The CDR3 reads CSVPGQDPYEQYF. CDR3 coding DNA: TGCAGCGTGCCGGGACAGGATCCCTACGAGCAGTACTTC.

J is TRBJ1-4 and V is TRBV11-2, with unresolved D. Germline CDR1 and CDR2: SGHAT and FQNNGV. The CDR3 loop spans 13 amino acids. V lost 2 bases and J 7 bases, leaving 8 bases between the germline ends. DNA for the CDR3: TGTGCCAGCAGCTTATCGGGTTCTGAAAAACTGTTTTTT. This codes for CASSLSGSEKLFF.

This clone has only a few counts. The CDR3 nucleotides are TGCAGCGCCCTCAACAGGGTCTTTCAGCCCCAGCATTTT. Encoded protein: CSALNRVFQPQHF. This chain joins TRBV29-1 and TRBJ1-5, with a tentative D call TRBD1 (6 bases). The CDR3 consists of 13 residues. Germline CDR1 is SQVTM and CDR2 is ANQGSEA. V was cut by 7 bases and J by 6 bases, with 16 bases left in between.

This clone has only a few counts. V usage is TRBV11-3 and J usage is TRBJ1-1, with D perhaps TRBD1 (5 bases). The CDR3 has 15 amino acids. Germline assignment: CDR1 SGHNT and CDR2 YENEEA. V was pared by 5 bases and J by 0 bases, with 13 bases between. The CDR3 protein is CASSTPQGLNTEAFF. The CDR3, as DNA: TGTGCCAGCAGCACACCGCAGGGTTTGAACACTGAAGCTTTCTTT.

This clone has only a few counts. The rearrangement uses TRBV11-3 and TRBJ2-7; D perhaps matches TRBD1 (6 bases). CDR3 length: 14 residues. Germline V CDR1 and CDR2: SGHNT, YENEEA. Deletions cut 1 base from V and 2 bases from J, with 9 bases between. CDR3 region: CASSLGTEAYEQYF. In DNA form, the CDR3 reads TGTGCCAGCAGCTTAGGGACAGAAGCCTACGAGCAGTACTTC.

The rearrangement links TRBV18 to TRBJ1-2; a weak D match, TRBD1 (6 bases). The V end lost 2 bases, the J end lost 5 bases, and 12 bases lay between the germline ends. Germline V gene lookup returns CDR1 KGHSH and CDR2 LQKENI. The CDR3 loop spans 14 amino acids. The CDR3 sequence is CASSPGQGTYGYTF. The CDR3 nucleotides read TGTGCCAGCTCACCAGGGCAAGGGACATATGGCTACACCTTC.

Of note for this clone: Other nucleotide sequences in the sample specify the same CDR3. The chain employs TRBV5-4 and TRBJ2-3; TRBD2 aligns across 9 bases. CDR3 length: 19 residues. Germline loops: CDR1 SGHNT, CDR2 YYREEE (reference sequence). V was clipped by 4 bases and J by 1 base; unmatched bases: 16. CDR3 DNA: TGTGCCAGCAGCCTGGAAGGCGGGCGGGGGGGGCGGGGCACAGATACGCAGTATTTT. Translating it yields CASSLEGGRGGRGTDTQYF. The full variable domain, its missing parts supplied by reference TRBV5-4 and TRBJ2-3, is ETGVTQSPTHLIKTRGQQVTLRCSSQSGHNTVSWYQQALGQGPQFIFQYYREEENGRGNFPPRFSGLQFPNYSSELNVNALELDDSALYLCASSLEGGRGGRGTDTQYFGPGTRLTVL.

The sample holds a few counts of this clone. Other DNA variants within this sample encode the same CDR3. CDR3 region: CASRQGFNSPLHF. In DNA, the CDR3 is TGTGCCAGCAGACAGGGGTTCAATTCACCCCTCCACTTT. The chain links TRBV6-5 to TRBJ1-6; 7 bases match TRBD1. From germline, CDR1 is MNHEY and CDR2 SVGAGI. This CDR3 region has 13 residues. The ends lost 6 bases at V and 7 bases at J; junction bases unmatched: 3.

This clone was counted once. The rearrangement uses TRBV7-9 and TRBJ1-1; 8 bases map to TRBD1. Unmatched junction bases numbered 6, after V lost 5 bases and J lost 4 bases. The CDR3 has 14 amino acids. Per the germline V gene, CDR1 is SEHNR and CDR2 is FQNEAQ (reference sequence). CDR3 protein: CASSPGQGGTEAFF. Written as DNA, the CDR3 is TGTGCCAGCAGCCCCGGACAGGGCGGCACTGAAGCTTTCTTT. The variable domain in full, with the rest retrieved from reference TRBV7-9 and TRBJ1-1, is DTGVSQNPRHKITKRGQNVTFRCDPISEHNRLYWYRQTLGQGPEFLTYFQNEAQLEKSRLLSDRFSAERPKGSFSTLEIQRTEQGDSAMYLCASSPGQGGTEAFFGQGTRLTVV.

The V call is TRBV19, the J call TRBJ1-5, with TRBD1 matching 7 bases. The CDR3 is 16 residues long. With 1 base clipped from V and 5 bases from J, the junction kept 8 bases outside the gene matches. Germline values: CDR1 LNHDA, CDR2 SQIVND (reference sequence). The CDR3 region is CASSIGSAGGYQPQHF. The CDR3 DNA reads as TGTGCCAGTAGTATAGGGTCCGCAGGGGGATATCAGCCCCAGCATTTT.

The chain joins TRBV7-6 to TRBJ2-7; a possible D gene is TRBD1 (5 bases). CDR3 length equals 15 residues. Trimming cost V 5 bases and J 0 bases, with 14 bases left between them. In germline, CDR1 is SGHVS, CDR2 FNYEAQ. The CDR3 here is CASSPRMDISYEQYF. The CDR3 DNA sequence: TGTGCCAGCAGCCCCCGGATGGACATCTCCTACGAGCAGTACTTC.

This chain joins TRBV29-1 and TRBJ2-5, with D possibly matching TRBD2 (6 bases). The end of the DNA fits TRBJ2-7 better, so the J call may be wrong. This CDR3 has 13 residues. CDR1 is SQVTM, CDR2 ANQGSEA, per germline. The CDR3 loop is CSVDGGYMDEQYF. CDR3 DNA: TGCAGCGTTGATGGGGGGTATATGGACGAGCAGTACTTC.